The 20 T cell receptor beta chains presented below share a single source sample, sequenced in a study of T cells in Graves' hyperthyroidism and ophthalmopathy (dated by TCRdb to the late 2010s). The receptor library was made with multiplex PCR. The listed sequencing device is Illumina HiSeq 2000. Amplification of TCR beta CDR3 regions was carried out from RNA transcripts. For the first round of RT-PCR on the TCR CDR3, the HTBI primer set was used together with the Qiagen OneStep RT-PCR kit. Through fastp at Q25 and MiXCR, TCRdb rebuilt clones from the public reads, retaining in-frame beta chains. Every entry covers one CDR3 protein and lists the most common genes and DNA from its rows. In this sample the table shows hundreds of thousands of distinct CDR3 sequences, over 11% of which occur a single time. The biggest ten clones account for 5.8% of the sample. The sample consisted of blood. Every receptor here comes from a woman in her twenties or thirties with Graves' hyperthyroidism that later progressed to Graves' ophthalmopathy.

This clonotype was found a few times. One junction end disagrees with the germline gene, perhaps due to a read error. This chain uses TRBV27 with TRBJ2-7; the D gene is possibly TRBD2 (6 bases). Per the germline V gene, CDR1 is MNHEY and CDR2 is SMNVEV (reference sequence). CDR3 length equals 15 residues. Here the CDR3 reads CASSPLPGVIYEQHF. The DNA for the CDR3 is TGTGCCAGCAGTCCCCTCCCGGGGGTCATCTACGAGCAGCACTTC.

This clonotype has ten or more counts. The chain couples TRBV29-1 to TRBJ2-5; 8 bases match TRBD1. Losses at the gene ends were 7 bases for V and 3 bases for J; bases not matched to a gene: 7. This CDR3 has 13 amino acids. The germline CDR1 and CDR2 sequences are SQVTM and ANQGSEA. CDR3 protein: CSGQGQAKETQYF. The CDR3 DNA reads TGCAGCGGGCAGGGACAGGCTAAAGAGACCCAGTACTTC.

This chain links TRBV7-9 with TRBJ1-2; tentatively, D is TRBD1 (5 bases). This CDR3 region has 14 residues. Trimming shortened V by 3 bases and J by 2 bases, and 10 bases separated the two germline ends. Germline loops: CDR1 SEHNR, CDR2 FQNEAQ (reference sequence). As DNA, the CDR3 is TGTGCCAGCAGCTTTTCCAGGGACAACTATGGCTACACCTTC. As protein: CASSFSRDNYGYTF.

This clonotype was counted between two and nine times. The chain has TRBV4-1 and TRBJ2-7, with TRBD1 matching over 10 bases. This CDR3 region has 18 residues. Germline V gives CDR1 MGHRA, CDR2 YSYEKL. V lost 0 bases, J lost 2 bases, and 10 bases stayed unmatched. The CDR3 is CASSQDWGQGYYPYEQYF. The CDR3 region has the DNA TGCGCCAGCAGCCAAGATTGGGGACAGGGGTATTACCCCTACGAGCAGTACTTC.

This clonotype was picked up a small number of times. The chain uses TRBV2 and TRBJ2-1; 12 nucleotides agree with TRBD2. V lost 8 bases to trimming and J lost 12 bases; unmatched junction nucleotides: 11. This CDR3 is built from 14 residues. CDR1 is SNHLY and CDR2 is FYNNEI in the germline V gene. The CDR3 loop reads CASEPGLAGHGQFF. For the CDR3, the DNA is TGTGCCAGCGAACCCGGACTAGCGGGACATGGGCAGTTCTTC.

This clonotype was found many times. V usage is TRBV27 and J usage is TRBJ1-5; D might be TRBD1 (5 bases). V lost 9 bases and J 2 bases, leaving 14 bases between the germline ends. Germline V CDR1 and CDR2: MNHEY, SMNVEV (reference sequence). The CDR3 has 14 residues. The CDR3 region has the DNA TGTGCCAGTCAACCCCCGGGGGGCAATCAGCCCCAGCATTTT. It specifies CASQPPGGNQPQHF.

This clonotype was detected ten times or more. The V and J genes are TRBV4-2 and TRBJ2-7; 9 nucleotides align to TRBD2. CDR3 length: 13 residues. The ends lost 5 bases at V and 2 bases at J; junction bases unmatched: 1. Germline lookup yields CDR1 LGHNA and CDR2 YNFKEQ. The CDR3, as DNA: TGTGCCAGCAGCGCGGGAGGGACCTACGAGCAGTACTTC. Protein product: CASSAGGTYEQYF.

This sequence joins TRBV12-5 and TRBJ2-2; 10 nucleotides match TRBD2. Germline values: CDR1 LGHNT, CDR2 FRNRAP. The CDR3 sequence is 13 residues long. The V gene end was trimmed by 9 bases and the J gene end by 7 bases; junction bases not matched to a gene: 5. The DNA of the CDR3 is TGTGCTAGCGGGACTAGCGAGGACGGGGAGCTGTTTTTT. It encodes CASGTSEDGELFF.

The CDR3 region is CASSDRVFSGANVLTF. CDR3 coding DNA: TGTGCCAGCAGCGACAGGGTATTCTCTGGGGCCAACGTCCTGACTTTC. The gene calls are TRBV6-1 and TRBJ2-6; 7 bases are a match to TRBD1. In germline, CDR1 is MNHNS, CDR2 SASEGT. The CDR3 contains 16 residues. V trimming: 6 bases; J trimming: 0 bases; junction bases outside the gene matches: 5.

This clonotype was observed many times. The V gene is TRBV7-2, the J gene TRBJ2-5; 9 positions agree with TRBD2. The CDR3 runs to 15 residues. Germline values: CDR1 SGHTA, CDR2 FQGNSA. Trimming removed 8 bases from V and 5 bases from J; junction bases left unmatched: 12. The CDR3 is CASGLAAGGPETQYF. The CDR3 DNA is TGTGCCAGCGGTCTCGCGGCGGGAGGGCCGGAGACCCAGTACTTC.

The CDR3 is CSAWYRDSSYEQYF. The CDR3, as DNA: TGCAGTGCTTGGTACAGGGATTCTTCCTACGAGCAGTACTTC. The chain joins TRBV20-1 to TRBJ2-7; weak D call: TRBD1 (6 bases). V was clipped by 5 bases and J by 1 base, with 15 bases between them. Germline V gene lookup returns CDR1 DFQATT and CDR2 SNEGSKA (reference sequence). This CDR3 spans 14 amino acids.

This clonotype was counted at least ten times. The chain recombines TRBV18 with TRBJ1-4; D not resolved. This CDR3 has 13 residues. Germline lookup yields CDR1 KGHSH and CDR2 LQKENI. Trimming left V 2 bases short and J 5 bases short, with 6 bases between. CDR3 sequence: CASSPGRNEKLFF. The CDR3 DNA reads TGTGCCAGCTCACCAGGACGCAATGAAAAACTGTTTTTT. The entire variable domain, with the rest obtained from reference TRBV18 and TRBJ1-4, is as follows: NAGVMQNPRHLVRRRGQEARLRCSPMKGHSHVYWYRQLPEEGLKFMVYLQKENIIDESGMPKERFSAEFPKEGPSILRIQQVVRGDSAAYFCASSPGRNEKLFFGSGTQLSVL.

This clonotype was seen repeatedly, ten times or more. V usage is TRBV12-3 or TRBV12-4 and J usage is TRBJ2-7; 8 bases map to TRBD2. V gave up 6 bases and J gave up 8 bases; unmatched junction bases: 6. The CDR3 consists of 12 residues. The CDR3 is CASSPGTRKQYF. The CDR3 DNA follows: TGTGCCAGCAGCCCCGGGACTAGGAAGCAGTACTTC.

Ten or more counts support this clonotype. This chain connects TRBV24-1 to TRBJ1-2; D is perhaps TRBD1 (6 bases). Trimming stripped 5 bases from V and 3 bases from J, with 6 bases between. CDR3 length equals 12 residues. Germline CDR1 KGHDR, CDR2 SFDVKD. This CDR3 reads CATSGTDYGYTF. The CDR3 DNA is TGTGCCACCAGTGGGACAGACTATGGCTACACCTTC.

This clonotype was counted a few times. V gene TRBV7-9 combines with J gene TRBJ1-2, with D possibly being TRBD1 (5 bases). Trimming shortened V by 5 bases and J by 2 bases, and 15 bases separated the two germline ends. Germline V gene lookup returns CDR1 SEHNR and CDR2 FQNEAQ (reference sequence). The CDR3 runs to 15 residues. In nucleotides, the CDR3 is TGTGCCAGCAGCACAGGAGTCGGGGTAAACTATGGCTACACCTTC. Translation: CASSTGVGVNYGYTF.

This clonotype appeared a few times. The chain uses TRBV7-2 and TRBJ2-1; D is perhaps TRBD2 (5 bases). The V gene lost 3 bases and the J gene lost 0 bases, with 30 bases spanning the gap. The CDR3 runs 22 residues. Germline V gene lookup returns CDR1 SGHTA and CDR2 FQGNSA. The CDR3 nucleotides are TGTGCCAGCAGCTTTCAGACCGGGCCTAACCGCGTGGACTCGAGCTCCTACAATGAGCAGTTCTTC. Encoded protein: CASSFQTGPNRVDSSSYNEQFF.

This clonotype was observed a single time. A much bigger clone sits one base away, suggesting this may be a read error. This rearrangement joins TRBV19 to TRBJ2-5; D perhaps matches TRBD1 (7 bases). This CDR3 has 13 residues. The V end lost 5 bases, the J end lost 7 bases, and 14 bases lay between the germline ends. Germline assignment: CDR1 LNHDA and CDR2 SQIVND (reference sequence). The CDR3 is CASSQNRGGTQYF. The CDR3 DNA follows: TGTGCCAGTAGTCAAAACAGGGGAGGGACCCAGTACTTC.

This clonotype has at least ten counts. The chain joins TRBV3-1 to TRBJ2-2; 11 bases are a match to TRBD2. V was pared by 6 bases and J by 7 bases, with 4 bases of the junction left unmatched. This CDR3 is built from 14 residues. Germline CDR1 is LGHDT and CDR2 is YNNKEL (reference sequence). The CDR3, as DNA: TGTGCCAGCAGACCAGGACTAGCGGGCGGGGAGCTGTTTTTT. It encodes CASRPGLAGGELFF.

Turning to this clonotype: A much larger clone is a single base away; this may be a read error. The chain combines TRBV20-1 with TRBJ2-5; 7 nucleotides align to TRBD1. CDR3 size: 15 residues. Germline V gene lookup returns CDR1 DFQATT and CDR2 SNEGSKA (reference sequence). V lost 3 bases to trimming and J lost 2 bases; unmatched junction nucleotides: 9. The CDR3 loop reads CSASGYPTGQETQYF. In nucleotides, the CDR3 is TGCAGTGCTAGCGGATACCCGACAGGGCAAGAGACCCAGTACTTC.

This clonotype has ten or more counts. The CDR3 nucleotides read TGTGCCAGCAGTGGGGGGACTAGCGGGGGCCTAAATGAGCAGTTCTTC. Translation gives CASSGGTSGGLNEQFF. This chain joins TRBV27 and TRBJ2-1, with 14 bases aligning to TRBD2. The CDR3 spans 16 residues. From germline, CDR1 is MNHEY and CDR2 SMNVEV (reference sequence). The ends lost 5 bases at V and 7 bases at J; junction bases unmatched: 7.